The 26 T cell receptor beta chains below come from one sample, sequenced in a study of blood T cell repertoires in COVID-19. The data were produced by immunoSEQ multiplex PCR, yet TCRdb's version contains in-frame clones alone and is incomplete. Among 450,000 to 500,000 clones listed, about 90% were seen once. Sequencing was carried out using PBMCs or T cells enriched from blood (not recorded which). These receptors all come from a woman aged 18 to 35 who had recovered from COVID-19.

The rearrangement joins TRBV30 to TRBJ1-1; TRBD1 might be the D (5 bases). The CDR3 contains 16 residues. Germline V gives CDR1 GTSNPN, CDR2 SVGIG (reference sequence). Trimming stripped 3 bases from V and 1 base from J, with 18 bases between. The CDR3 DNA follows: TGTGCCTGGAGGAAAGTAGGCCATACAGGGAACACTGAAGCTTTCTTT. Translation gives CAWRKVGHTGNTEAFF.

J is TRBJ1-1 and V is TRBV30; the D is unclear. The V gene lost 2 bases and the J gene lost 2 bases, with 9 bases spanning the gap. Germline-derived CDR1 and CDR2 are GTSNPN and SVGIG (reference sequence). This CDR3 spans 13 amino acids. The CDR3 region is CAWSRDTNTEAFF. CDR3 DNA: TGTGCCTGGAGTAGAGACACCAACACTGAAGCTTTCTTT.

The V and J genes are TRBV6-6 and TRBJ1-2; the match to TRBD1 covers 7 bases. Germline V CDR1 and CDR2: MNHNY, SVGAGI (reference sequence). The CDR3 has 15 residues. J was trimmed by 8 bases and V by 2 bases; bases with no gene match: 11. CDR3 nucleotides: TGTGCCAGCAGTTACGAAGTGGAGGGGGCGCGAGGCTACACCTTC. This encodes CASSYEVEGARGYTF.

CDR3 sequence (DNA): TGTGCCAGCACCGCCGTAGGAGGACATGGCTACACCTTC. Protein: CASTAVGGHGYTF. This chain uses TRBV28 with TRBJ1-2; D not resolved. Germline CDR1 and CDR2: MDHEN and SYDVKM. Trimming cost V 7 bases and J 6 bases, with 15 bases left between them. This CDR3 region has 13 residues.

The V gene is TRBV9, the J gene TRBJ2-3; D possibly corresponds to TRBD1 (6 bases). The CDR3 is made up of 15 amino acids. Germline V lookup: CDR1 SGDLS, CDR2 YYNGEE. V was clipped by 4 bases and J by 1 base, with 13 bases between them. CDR3 sequence reads: CASSSRDTRTDTQYF. The DNA for the CDR3 is TGTGCCAGCAGCTCCCGGGACACCCGCACAGATACGCAGTATTTT. The full variable domain, rest sourced from reference TRBV9 and TRBJ2-3, is DSGVTQTPKHLITATGQRVTLRCSPRSGDLSVYWYQQSLDQGLQFLIQYYNGEERAKGNILERFSAQQFPDLHSELNLSSLELGDSALYFCASSSRDTRTDTQYFGPGTRLTVL.

V is TRBV15 and J is TRBJ2-7; 8 bases align to TRBD1. From germline, CDR1 is LNHNV and CDR2 YYDKDF (reference sequence). Losses at the gene ends were 3 bases for V and 5 bases for J; bases not matched to a gene: 6. The CDR3 runs 14 residues. The CDR3 sequence is CATSRDRAVDEQYF. The DNA for the CDR3 is TGTGCCACCAGCAGGGACAGGGCGGTGGACGAGCAGTACTTC. Combining the CDR3 with reference TRBV15 and TRBJ2-7 gives the whole variable domain DAMVIQNPRYQVTQFGKPVTLSCSQTLNHNVMYWYQQKSSQAPKLLFHYYDKDFNNEADTPDNFQSRRPNTSFCFLDIRSPGLGDTAMYLCATSRDRAVDEQYFGPGTRLTVT.

V is TRBV15 and J is TRBJ1-1; unclear D gene. In germline, CDR1 is LNHNV, CDR2 YYDKDF (reference sequence). V lost 0 bases and J lost 3, with 11 bases in between. This CDR3 spans 15 amino acids. In DNA form, the CDR3 reads TGTGCCACCAGCAGAGACGGGTTCGTAGACACTGAAGCTTTCTTT. As protein: CATSRDGFVDTEAFF.

The chain has TRBV6-5 and TRBJ2-3, with D maybe TRBD2 (5 bases). Per germline, CDR1 MNHEY and CDR2 SVGAGI. This CDR3 region has 14 residues. V was cut by 7 bases and J by 4 bases, with 15 bases left in between. This CDR3 reads CASTKPAGADTQYF. CDR3 bases: TGTGCCAGCACCAAACCCGCGGGCGCAGATACGCAGTATTTT.

The chain links TRBV21-1 to TRBJ2-7; TRBD2, the D gene given by the table, was not confirmed from the DNA. TRBV21-1 is marked as a pseudogene. The CDR3 covers 15 residues. The chain's CDR3 is CASMKGSGGTYEQYF. The CDR3 DNA reads TGTGCCAGCATGAAAGGGAGCGGGGGAACCTACGAGCAGTACTTC.

The rearrangement joins TRBV11-2 to TRBJ2-7; the match to TRBD1 covers 10 bases. Trimming removed 5 bases from V and 2 bases from J; junction bases left unmatched: 3. This CDR3 is 14 amino acids long. The germline V gene encodes CDR1 SGHAT and CDR2 FQNNGV. In DNA, the CDR3 is TGTGCCAGCAGCCTCGACAGGGGGCCCTACGAGCAGTACTTC. It specifies CASSLDRGPYEQYF.

This rearrangement joins TRBV6-5 to TRBJ1-2; 9 bases are a match to TRBD1. Germline CDR1 reads MNHEY; CDR2 reads SVGAGI. This CDR3 comprises 15 residues. The V and J ends lost 8 bases and 3 bases, in that order; junction bases with no gene match: 10. CDR3 nucleotides: TGTGCCAGCTCAAAGGGCCGGGACAGGGACTATGGCTACACCTTC. Protein product: CASSKGRDRDYGYTF.

The chain combines TRBV5-5 with TRBJ2-7; TRBD2 agrees at 10 bases. CDR3 length: 16 residues. Per germline, CDR1 SGHKS and CDR2 YYEKEE (reference sequence). J lost 5 bases, V lost 0 bases, and 8 bases had no gene match. The CDR3 DNA reads as TGTGCCAGCAGCTTGGAAGGAGCGGGGGGGATCGACGAGCAGTACTTC. Encoded protein: CASSLEGAGGIDEQYF.

The V and J genes are TRBV6-6 and TRBJ1-5; 9 bases are a match to TRBD1. This CDR3 contains 15 residues. The V gene's germline CDR1 is MNHNY and CDR2 SVGAGI (reference sequence). V dropped 5 bases and J dropped 4; count of bases not matched to a gene: 6. As DNA, the CDR3 is TGTGCCAGCAGTCGAAGGGGACAGGGAAATCAGCCCCAGCATTTT. Protein sequence: CASSRRGQGNQPQHF.

This clone appeared a few times. The CDR3 coding sequence is TGTGCCAGCAGGATGGACAGATATAATTCACCCCTCCACTTT. Protein: CASRMDRYNSPLHF. V usage is TRBV28 and J usage is TRBJ1-6; a possible D gene is TRBD1 (6 bases). Trimming took off 6 bases at V and 4 bases at J, with 10 bases between the two ends. The length of the CDR3 is 14 residues. Germline assignment: CDR1 MDHEN and CDR2 SYDVKM.

The chain has TRBV12-3 or TRBV12-4 and TRBJ1-3, with TRBD1 matching 7 bases. The V and J ends lost 7 bases and 4 bases, in that order; junction bases with no gene match: 4. This CDR3 spans 13 amino acids. The CDR3: CASNPTGGNTIYF. CDR3 DNA sequence: TGTGCCAGCAACCCGACAGGGGGAAACACCATATATTTT.

This chain connects TRBV5-1 to TRBJ1-2; tentatively, D is TRBD1 (5 bases). Germline V gene sequence: CDR1 SGHRS, CDR2 YFSETQ. The germline V and J ends were trimmed by 4 bases and 4 bases, with 14 bases remaining between them. The CDR3 has 14 amino acids. This chain's CDR3 is CASSPGQQGYGYTF. The CDR3 DNA reads TGCGCCAGCAGCCCCGGGCAGCAGGGCTATGGCTACACCTTC.

Notes on this clone: The junction and the germline gene differ at one end; a read error may be behind it. The chain employs TRBV12-3 or TRBV12-4 and TRBJ1-4; 10 nucleotides align to TRBD1. This CDR3 is built from 12 residues. As DNA, the CDR3 is TGTGCCAGCAGTCCCCCCGGTGGGACAGGGGCTTTT. It codes for CASSPPGGTGAF.

The gene calls are TRBV11-2 and TRBJ1-1, with a weak D call TRBD1 (5 bases). CDR1 and CDR2 from the germline V gene are SGHAT and FQNNGV. V lost 1 base and J 8 bases, leaving 11 bases between the germline ends. This CDR3 contains 13 residues. The CDR3 loop reads CASSLGRGEEAFF. In DNA, the CDR3 is TGTGCCAGCAGCTTAGGTCGGGGGGAGGAAGCTTTCTTT.

The chain recombines TRBV12-5 with TRBJ1-2, with D hard to call. The CDR3 covers 12 residues. Germline loops: CDR1 LGHNT, CDR2 FRNRAP. V was clipped by 5 bases and J by 5 bases, with 9 bases between them. CDR3 loop: CASGPTIYGYTF. CDR3 nucleotide sequence: TGTGCTAGTGGTCCCACAATTTATGGCTACACCTTC.

The CDR3 spells CASSPPRLAGNEQFF. The CDR3 coding sequence is TGTGCCAGCAGCCCTCCTCGGCTAGCGGGCAATGAGCAGTTCTTC. The gene calls are TRBV9 and TRBJ2-1, with 8 bases that match TRBD2. Germline loops: CDR1 SGDLS, CDR2 YYNGEE. Losses at the gene ends were 4 bases for V and 6 bases for J; bases not matched to a gene: 9. The CDR3 is made up of 15 amino acids.

With respect to this clone: Distinct nucleotide sequences in the sample also encode this CDR3. The rearrangement links TRBV7-2 to TRBJ2-3; D may be TRBD2 (7 bases). Trimming removed 4 bases at V and 3 bases at J, with 14 bases between. The CDR3 totals 15 residues. CDR1 and CDR2 from the germline V gene are SGHTA and FQGNSA. This CDR3 reads CASSSRGAGTDTQYF. The CDR3 coding sequence is TGTGCCAGCAGCTCCCGGGGGGCCGGGACAGATACGCAGTATTTT. The variable domain in full, completed from reference TRBV7-2 and TRBJ2-3, reads GAGVSQSPSNKVTEKGKDVELRCDPISGHTALYWYRQSLGQGLEFLIYFQGNSAPDKSGLPSDRFSAERTGGSVSTLTIQRTQQEDSAVYLCASSSRGAGTDTQYFGPGTRLTVL.

V is TRBV11-2 and J is TRBJ1-4; no firm D call. This CDR3 has 13 amino acids. Germline-derived CDR1 and CDR2 are SGHAT and FQNNGV. The V end lost 5 bases, the J end lost 10 bases, and 14 bases lay between the germline ends. CDR3 protein: CASSPGEGRKLFF. In nucleotides, the CDR3 is TGTGCCAGCAGCCCCGGGGAGGGCCGAAAACTGTTTTTT.

This clone was counted once. The chain couples TRBV6-5 to TRBJ1-5, with 7 positions matching TRBD1. CDR3 length equals 15 residues. Looked up from germline, CDR1 is MNHEY and CDR2 is SVGAGI. Unmatched junction bases numbered 8, after V lost 7 bases and J lost 2 bases. The CDR3 coding sequence is TGTGCCAGCACCAAGGGGGCAGCTGGCAATCAGCCCCAGCATTTT. Translation gives CASTKGAAGNQPQHF.

This sequence joins TRBV6-5 and TRBJ1-2; the match to TRBD1 covers 7 bases. The CDR3 runs 14 residues. After removal of 6 bases from V and 3 bases from J, the junction contained 7 bases not matched to a gene. The germline CDR1 and CDR2 sequences are MNHEY and SVGAGI. In nucleotides, the CDR3 is TGTGCCAGCAGCTCAGGGGGGTATGACTATGGCTACACCTTC. Its translation: CASSSGGYDYGYTF.

The chain carries TRBV5-4 and TRBJ1-1; the D is unclear. From germline, CDR1 is SGHNT and CDR2 YYREEE (reference sequence). This CDR3 has 14 residues. V lost 0 bases, J lost 3 bases, and 9 bases lay in between. The CDR3, as DNA: TGTGCCAGCAGCTTGGGGCAGAGGGACACTGAAGCTTTCTTT. Amino acid sequence: CASSLGQRDTEAFF.

The chain uses TRBV18 and TRBJ2-3; 8 nucleotides match TRBD2. The V and J ends lost 1 base and 9 bases, in that order; junction bases with no gene match: 9. CDR1 is KGHSH, CDR2 LQKENI, per germline. The CDR3 has 15 amino acids. The CDR3: CASSPRQDSGETQYF. The CDR3, as DNA: TGTGCCAGCTCACCACGTCAGGATAGCGGGGAGACGCAGTATTTT.